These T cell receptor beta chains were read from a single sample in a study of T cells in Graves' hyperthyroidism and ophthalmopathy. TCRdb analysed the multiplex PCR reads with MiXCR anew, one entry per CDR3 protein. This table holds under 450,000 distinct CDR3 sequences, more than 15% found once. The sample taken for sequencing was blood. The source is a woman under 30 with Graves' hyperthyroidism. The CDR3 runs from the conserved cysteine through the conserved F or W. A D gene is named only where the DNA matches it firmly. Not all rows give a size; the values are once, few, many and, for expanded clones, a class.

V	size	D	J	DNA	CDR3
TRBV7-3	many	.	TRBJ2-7	TGTGCCAGCAGCCGCGGCGGGACCTGGGGCGAGCAGTACTTC	CASSRGGTWGEQYF
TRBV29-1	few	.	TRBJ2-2	TGCAGCGTTGCGGGGGACAGCCTTACCGGGGAGCTGTTTTTT	CSVAGDSLTGELFF
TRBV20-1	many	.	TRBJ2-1	TGCAGTGCCAGAGGGGTAACGTACAATGAGCAGTTCTTC	CSARGVTYNEQFF
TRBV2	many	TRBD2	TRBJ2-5	TGTGCCAGCAAAGGCGGGGGGCTGATCCAAGAGACCCAGTACTTC	CASKGGGLIQETQYF
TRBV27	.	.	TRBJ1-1	TGTGCCAGCAGTTCCGCAGGGTCGAACACTGAAGCTTTCTTT	CASSSAGSNTEAFF
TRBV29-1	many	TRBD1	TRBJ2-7	TGCAGCGGAAGACAGGGTCTCGAGCAGTACTTC	CSGRQGLEQYF
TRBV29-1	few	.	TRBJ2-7	TGCAGCGGACAGACAGTGAGCTACGAGCAGTACTTC	CSGQTVSYEQYF
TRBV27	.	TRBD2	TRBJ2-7	TGTGCCAGCAGGGATATTTCTAGCGGGAAAACCTACGAGCAGTACTTC	CASRDISSGKTYEQYF
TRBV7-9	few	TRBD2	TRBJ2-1	TGTGCCAGCAGCCGTAGAGCGGGATACAATGAGCAGTTCTTC	CASSRRAGYNEQFF
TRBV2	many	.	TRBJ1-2	TGTGCCAGCAGTGAAAACCTCGGCTATGGCTACACCTTC	CASSENLGYGYTF
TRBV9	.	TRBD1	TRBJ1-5	TGTGCCAGCAGTGAAATGGACAGGGGCCAGCCCCAGCATTTT	CASSEMDRGQPQHF
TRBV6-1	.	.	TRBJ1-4	TGTGCCAGCAGTTACAATTGGGGTGCGGGGAAGACTAATGAAAAACTGTTTTTT	CASSYNWGAGKTNEKLFF
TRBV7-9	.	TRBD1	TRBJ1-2	TGTGCCAGCAGTTCGGGGGGACAGACCTTCTATGGCTACACCTTC	CASSSGGQTFYGYTF
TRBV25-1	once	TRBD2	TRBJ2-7	TGTGCCAGCAGTGGACCCAAAGAGGGGCTAGCGGAAATCTCCTACGAGCAGTACTTC	CASSGPKEGLAEISYEQYF
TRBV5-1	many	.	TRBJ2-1	TGCGCCAGCAGCACTAGAGGGGCCTCAGTACCTTACAATGAGCAGTTCTTC	CASSTRGASVPYNEQFF
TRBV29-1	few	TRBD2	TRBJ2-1	TGCAGCGTTGAAGAGACACTAGCGGGAGGAGAGCAGTTCTTC	CSVEETLAGGEQFF
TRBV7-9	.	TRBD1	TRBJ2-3	TGTGCCGGAGGGACAGGGCTCCCCACAGATACGCAGTATTTT	CAGGTGLPTDTQYF
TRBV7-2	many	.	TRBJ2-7	TGTGCCAGCAGCTTAATCGGTAGGGAGCAGTACTTC	CASSLIGREQYF
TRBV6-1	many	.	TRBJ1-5	TGTGCCAGCAGTGAAATGGGGACTACAGGCCAGCCCCAGCATTTT	CASSEMGTTGQPQHF
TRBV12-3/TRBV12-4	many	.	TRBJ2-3	TGTGCCAGCAGTTTTTACCATCTTAGTGGGGCAGATACGCAGTATTTT	CASSFYHLSGADTQYF
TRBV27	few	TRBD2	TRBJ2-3	TGTGCCAGCAGTTTCGGGACTAGCGGGAGAGGAGATACGCAGTATTTT	CASSFGTSGRGDTQYF
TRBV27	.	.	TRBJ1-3	TGTGCCAGCAGTTTGTCGGCAACCGGCGGAAACACCATATATTTT	CASSLSATGGNTIYF
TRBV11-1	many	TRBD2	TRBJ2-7	TGTGCCAGCAGCTTAGACCCATCTAGCGGGAGCTTGGAGCAGTACTTC	CASSLDPSSGSLEQYF
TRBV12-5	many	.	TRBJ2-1	TGTGCTAGTGGTTTTCAATCCGGGACCCTATCCTACAATGAGCAGTTCTTC	CASGFQSGTLSYNEQFF
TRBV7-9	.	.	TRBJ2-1	TGTGCCAGCAGCTTAGGAGTTTGGGAGCAGTTCTTC	CASSLGVWEQFF
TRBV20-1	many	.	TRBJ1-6	TGCAGTGCTAGAGATGGCACAGAATATTCACCCCTCCACTTT	CSARDGTEYSPLHF
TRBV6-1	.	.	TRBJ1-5	TGTGCCAGCCAGTGGGTGTCGCGGGGAGACCAGCCCCAGCATTTT	CASQWVSRGDQPQHF
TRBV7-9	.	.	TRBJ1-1	TGTGCCAGCAGAGATCCGACGGGGAACACTGAAGCTTTCTTT	CASRDPTGNTEAFF
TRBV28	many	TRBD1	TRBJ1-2	TGTGCCAGCAGTTTAGACAGGGTCCCTGGCTACACCTTC	CASSLDRVPGYTF
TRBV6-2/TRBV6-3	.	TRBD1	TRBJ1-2	TGTGCCAGCAGTTACCGGGACAGTTGGCCGCTCTATGGCTACACCTTC	CASSYRDSWPLYGYTF
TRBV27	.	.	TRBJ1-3	TGTGCCAGCAGAGCGATGCTGGCCGGGTCGATGGGCGGAAACACCGTATATTTT	CASRAMLAGSMGGNTVYF
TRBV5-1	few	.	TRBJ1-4	TGCGCCAGCAGCTTGGTACAGGGCCCTAATGAAAAACTGTTTTTT	CASSLVQGPNEKLFF
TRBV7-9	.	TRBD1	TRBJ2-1	TGTGCCAGCAGTCCCAGGGACAGGGTGGCCAATGAGCAGTTCTTC	CASSPRDRVANEQFF
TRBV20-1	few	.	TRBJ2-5	TGCAGTGCTAGATCTCGAGGGGACCCACTCCAAGAGACCCAGTACTTC	CSARSRGDPLQETQYF
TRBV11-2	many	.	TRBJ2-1	TGTGCCAGCAGCGCCACAGGGCCCAATGAGCAGTTCTTC	CASSATGPNEQFF
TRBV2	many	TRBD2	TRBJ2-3	TGTGCCAGCAACGGACTAGCGGTCACAGATACGCAGTATTTT	CASNGLAVTDTQYF
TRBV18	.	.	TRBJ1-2	TGTGCCAGCTCACCACCCGCATTCCCTTATGGCTACACCTTC	CASSPPAFPYGYTF
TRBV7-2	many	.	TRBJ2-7	TGTGCCAGCAGATCCGGGACAAGGAATCGCGAGCAGTACTTC	CASRSGTRNREQYF
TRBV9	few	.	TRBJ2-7	TGTGCCAGCAGCCCCCGTATGAGGGGGGACTCCTACGAGCAGTACTTC	CASSPRMRGDSYEQYF
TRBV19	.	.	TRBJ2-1	TGTGCCGTAAGAGAAGTGGGGGCCCATGAGCAGTTCTTC	CAVREVGAHEQFF
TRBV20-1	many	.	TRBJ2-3	TGCAGTGCCCCCAGGGTAGGAGATACGCAGTATTTT	CSAPRVGDTQYF
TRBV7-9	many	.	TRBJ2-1	TGTGCCAGCAGCTTAGCGAGCAATGAGCAGTTCTTC	CASSLASNEQFF
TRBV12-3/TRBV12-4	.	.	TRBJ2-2	TGTGCCAGCAGTTTTAGGGAAAGAGGTACCGGGGAGCTGTTTTTT	CASSFRERGTGELFF
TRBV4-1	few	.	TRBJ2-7	TGCGCCAGCAGCCAAAATACCTACGAGCAGTACTTC	CASSQNTYEQYF
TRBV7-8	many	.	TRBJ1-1	TGTGCCAGCAGCACGGGACGGTTAGAGTACTTTGAAGCTTTCTTT	CASSTGRLEYFEAFF
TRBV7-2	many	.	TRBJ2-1	TGTGCCAGCAGCTCTCCCAGTAGGGGAGGTGAGCAGTTCTTC	CASSSPSRGGEQFF
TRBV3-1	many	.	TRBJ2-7	TGTGCCAGCAGCCTCCGGGGGGCTAGCGGAGACGAGCAGTACTTC	CASSLRGASGDEQYF
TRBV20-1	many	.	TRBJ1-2	TGCAGTGCTAGAGGAGAAGCAGTCTATGGCTACACCTTC	CSARGEAVYGYTF
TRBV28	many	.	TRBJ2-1	TGTGCCAGCACCACTTTAGCGGTAGGATACAATGAGCAGTTCTTC	CASTTLAVGYNEQFF
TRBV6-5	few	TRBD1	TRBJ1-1	TGTGCCAGCAGTTACACCCAGGGGGCGAGGGTGCCGAACACTGAAGCTTTCTTT	CASSYTQGARVPNTEAFF
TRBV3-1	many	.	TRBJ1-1	TGTGCCAGCAGCCAAGGGGGAGCGAACACTGAAGCTTTCTTT	CASSQGGANTEAFF
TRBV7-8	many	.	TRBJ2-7	TGTGCCAGCAGCTTAGCCAACCCGTACGAGCAGTACTTC	CASSLANPYEQYF